These T cell receptor beta chains were read from a single sample in a study of blood T cell repertoires in COVID-19. Measured with immunoSEQ multiplex PCR; TCRdb has only the in-frame clones, and not every one. The repertoire holds about 220,000 clones, around 90% seen once, with more than 13% in the top ten. The sequenced material came from PBMCs or T cells enriched from blood (not recorded which). The receptor set was obtained from a man aged 25-40 years who had been exposed to COVID-19. Each CDR3 is given with its conserved first and last residue. The D gene is left open where the match is weak. Size values are once, few and many counts, or a class for expanded clones, and some rows have none.

cdr3_length j_call d_call clone_size v_call cdr3_aa cdr3_nt
12 TRBJ2-7 TRBD2 . TRBV6-5 CASTDYEGGEYF TGTGCCAGCACCGACTATGAGGGAGGGGAGTACTTC
13 TRBJ1-1 . . TRBV6-5 CASRGGDSTEAFF TGTGCCAGCAGAGGAGGGGATTCTACTGAAGCTTTCTTT
16 TRBJ2-3 . . TRBV7-2 CASSPRPRGGTDTQYF TGTGCCAGCAGCCCGAGGCCCAGAGGAGGCACAGATACGCAGTATTTT
13 TRBJ1-4 . . TRBV7-9 CAIMTGANEKLFF TGTGCCATCATGACAGGAGCTAATGAAAAACTGTTTTTT
13 TRBJ1-1 . . TRBV10-3 CAVKSGVGTEAFF TGTGCCGTAAAATCAGGGGTGGGGACTGAAGCTTTCTTT
15 TRBJ1-1 . . TRBV3-1/TRBV3-2 CASSHENRGNTEAFF TGTGCCAGCAGCCATGAAAACCGGGGGAACACTGAAGCTTTCTTT
14 TRBJ2-5 TRBD2 . TRBV14 CASSRLAGQETQYF TGTGCCAGCAGCCGATTAGCGGGGCAAGAGACCCAGTACTTC
13 TRBJ1-1 . . TRBV12-3/TRBV12-4 CASNTGWARKAFF TGTGCCAGCAATACGGGGTGGGCTAGAAAAGCTTTCTTT
15 TRBJ1-2 . . TRBV5-6 CASRATGELGYGYTF TGTGCCAGCAGAGCGACAGGCGAGTTGGGCTATGGCTACACCTTC
16 TRBJ1-6 . . TRBV27 CASSTAIPPGSSPLHF TGTGCCAGCAGTACAGCCATCCCCCCGGGGAGTTCACCCCTCCACTTT
13 TRBJ2-5 . . TRBV7-9 CASRTGRQETQYF TGTGCCAGCAGGACAGGTAGACAAGAGACCCAGTACTTC
16 TRBJ2-1 TRBD2 . TRBV4-3 CASSQDGGGSYNEQFF TGCGCCAGCAGCCAAGATGGGGGGGGGTCCTACAATGAGCAGTTCTTC
14 TRBJ1-5 . once TRBV7-2 CASSPDGNNQPQHF TGTGCCAGCAGTCCCGACGGGAACAATCAGCCCCAGCATTTT
17 TRBJ2-3 . . TRBV25-1 CASSEYIMGRFTDTQYF TGTGCCAGCAGTGAATATATAATGGGGAGATTCACAGATACGCAGTATTTT
13 TRBJ2-5 . . TRBV5-6 CASGGRAYGTQYF TGTGCCTCGGGGGGCAGGGCTTACGGGACCCAGTACTTC
16 TRBJ2-1 TRBD2 . TRBV10-3 CAIRSPGTSSYNEQFF TGTGCCATCAGAAGTCCCGGGACTAGCTCCTACAATGAGCAGTTCTTC
12 TRBJ1-5 . . TRBV6-5 CASSRNDQPQHF TGTGCCAGTTCTCGTAATGATCAGCCCCAGCATTTT
14 TRBJ2-5 TRBD1 . TRBV19 CASSRDRDQETQYF TGTGCCAGTAGCCGGGACAGGGACCAAGAGACCCAGTACTTC
13 TRBJ1-5 TRBD1 . TRBV4-2 CASSPEPGQAHRF TGTGCCAGCAGCCCAGAACCCGGACAGGCACACCGATTT
16 TRBJ2-3 TRBD2 . TRBV9 CASSPDTGAGGDTQYF TGTGCCAGCAGCCCTGATACTGGGGCGGGGGGCGATACGCAGTATTTT
15 TRBJ2-3 TRBD1 . TRBV6-5 CASTWGTGSTDTQYF TGTGCCAGCACCTGGGGGACAGGTAGCACAGATACGCAGTATTTT
15 TRBJ2-1 . . TRBV4-3 CASSQDGQGYNEQFF TGCGCCAGCAGCCAAGATGGGCAGGGCTACAATGAGCAGTTCTTC
14 TRBJ1-2 . . TRBV15 CATSHRSTNYGYTF TGTGCCACCAGCCACAGGTCCACTAACTATGGCTACACCTTC
17 TRBJ2-3 TRBD2 . TRBV7-3 CASSLPGGGAMTDTQYF TGTGCCAGCAGCCTCCCGGGCGGGGGGGCTATGACAGATACGCAGTATTTT
15 TRBJ2-5 TRBD1 . TRBV6-5 CASSYRQGAWETQYF TGTGCCAGCAGTTACCGTCAGGGGGCCTGGGAGACCCAGTACTTC
14 TRBJ2-7 . . TRBV9 CASSVSGTTYEQYF TGTGCCAGCAGCGTCTCCGGGACAACCTACGAGCAGTACTTC
14 TRBJ1-4 . . TRBV14 CASSQRTTKEKLFF TGTGCCAGCAGCCAGCGGACAACGAAAGAAAAACTGTTTTTT
14 TRBJ1-1 TRBD1 . TRBV10-1 CASAGQGEATEAFF TGCGCCAGCGCCGGACAGGGGGAGGCGACTGAAGCTTTCTTT
13 TRBJ2-1 . . TRBV19 CASSGGYGNEQFF TGTGCCAGTAGTGGGGGGTACGGCAATGAGCAGTTCTTC
13 TRBJ2-7 . . TRBV19 CASSIGAGYEQYF TGTGCCAGTAGTATAGGGGCCGGCTACGAGCAGTACTTC
13 TRBJ1-2 . few TRBV5-6 CASSSGPNYGYTF TGTGCCAGCAGCTCTGGGCCTAACTATGGCTACACCTTC
13 TRBJ2-5 . . TRBV18 CASSGQGGETQYF TGTGCCAGCTCCGGACAGGGAGGGGAGACCCAGTACTTC